The present TCR beta chain was sequenced within a study of blood T cell repertoires in COVID-19. Study-wide context: Material from acute and convalescent COVID-19 was sourced from the United States, Italy and Spain. From T cells, B-cell-depleted T cells, or PBMCs came the material, which was cDNA or gDNA.

In the authors' workflow: Amplification of reference gene primers provided the estimated nucleated cell counts. This table comes from immunoSEQ multiplex PCR, and its TCRdb copy is limited to in-frame clones, with some not included. That table furnishes V, J and clone size, whereas the DNA furnished D and trimming. The sample shows roughly 120,000 clones, roughly 80% of them seen only once. The table lists this clone with a few counts. V shed 1 base and J shed 2 bases, with 4 bases lying between them. The germline V gene has CDR1 MGHRA and CDR2 YSYEKL. The CDR3 sequence is 13 residues long. The clonotype originates from a human donor in a cohort sampled during active COVID-19. The sample was peripheral blood. This rearrangement joins TRBV4-1 to TRBJ2-3; D unresolved. CDR3: CASSQAVTDTQYF. The CDR3 bases are TGCGCCAGCAGCCAAGCCGTCACAGATACGCAGTATTTT.